The source of this T cell receptor beta chain is a study of a mutant IDH1 vaccine in newly diagnosed glioma. Study information: Across weeks 1, 3, 5, 7, 11, 15, 19 and 23, patients received a vaccination each time, eight in all.

The CDR3 length is 15 residues. Germline CDR1 is LNHNV and CDR2 is YYDKDF (reference sequence). Trimming took off 2 bases at V and 5 bases at J, with 16 bases between the two ends. Time point defined: week 23, last vaccination. In every dose of vaccine, 300 ug of mutant IDH1 20-mer peptide was given alongside topical imiquimod. Produced via immunoSEQ multiplex PCR; TCRdb's table is partial and in-frame only. This sample has roughly 76,000 clones, with almost 85% found just once. To note about this clone: Its antigen is as yet unknown.

This chain links TRBV15 with TRBJ2-7, with D maybe TRBD1 (5 bases). The sequence came from a man under 40 with glioma. Some clones in this sample may be carry-over from other donors' samples. The sample was PBMCs, taken from a glioma patient whose treatment included an IDH1 peptide vaccine. CDR3 region: CATSRRTRGADEQYF. For the CDR3, the DNA is TGTGCCACCAGCAGACGGACAAGGGGCGCGGACGAGCAGTACTTC.